This record covers a single T cell receptor beta chain. The sample belongs to a study of blood T cell repertoires in COVID-19. The overall study: T cells, B-cell-depleted T cells, or PBMCs provided the cDNA or gDNA that served as material.

In the original analysis: Reference gene primer amplification in the assay estimated nucleated cell counts. Profiling relied on immunoSEQ multiplex PCR, and the TCRdb table lists in-frame clones only, not all of them. V and J calls and clone size are those listed in that table; D and trimming were worked out from the DNA. The sample has about 280,000 clones; just under 90% are singletons. Sample: peripheral blood. The sequence was collected from a woman in her twenties or thirties with COVID-19, enrolled during active disease.

The CDR3 is CASTRWGGLNTEAFF. The CDR3 coding sequence is TGTGCCAGTACGCGATGGGGGGGGTTGAACACTGAAGCTTTCTTT. The chain combines TRBV19 with TRBJ1-1; tentatively, D is TRBD1 (5 bases). Germline CDR1 reads LNHDA; CDR2 reads SQIVND (reference sequence). Between the trimmed V and J ends, which lost 7 bases and 0 bases, there was a span of 15 bases. The CDR3 contains 15 residues.